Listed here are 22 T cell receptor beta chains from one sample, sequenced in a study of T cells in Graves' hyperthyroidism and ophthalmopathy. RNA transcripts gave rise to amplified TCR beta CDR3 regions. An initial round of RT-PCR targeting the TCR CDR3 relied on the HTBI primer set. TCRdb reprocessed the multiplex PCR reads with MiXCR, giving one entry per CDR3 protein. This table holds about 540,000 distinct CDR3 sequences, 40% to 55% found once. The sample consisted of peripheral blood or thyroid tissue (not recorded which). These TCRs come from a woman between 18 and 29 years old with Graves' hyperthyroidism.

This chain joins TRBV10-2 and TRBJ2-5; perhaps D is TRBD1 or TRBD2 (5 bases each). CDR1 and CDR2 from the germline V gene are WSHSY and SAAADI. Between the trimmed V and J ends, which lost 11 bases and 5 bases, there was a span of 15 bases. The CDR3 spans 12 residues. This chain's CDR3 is CASPGGWETQYF. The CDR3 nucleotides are TGCGCCTCCCCTGGGGGATGGGAGACCCAGTACTTC.

CDR3 protein: CSVDGARNYGYTF. CDR3 DNA: TGCAGCGTTGATGGGGCGCGGAACTATGGCTACACCTTC. The chain recombines TRBV29-1 with TRBJ1-2, with D maybe TRBD1 (5 bases). The CDR3 totals 13 residues. Trimming took 3 bases from V and 2 from J, leaving 10 bases between them. The V gene's germline CDR1 is SQVTM and CDR2 ANQGSEA.

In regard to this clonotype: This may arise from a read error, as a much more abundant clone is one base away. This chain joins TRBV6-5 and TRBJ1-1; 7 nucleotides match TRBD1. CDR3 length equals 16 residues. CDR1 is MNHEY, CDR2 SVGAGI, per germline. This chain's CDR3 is CASSYLQGGFGTEASF. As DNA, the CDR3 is TGTGCCAGCAGTTACTTGCAGGGGGGGTTCGGCACTGAAGCTTCCTTT.

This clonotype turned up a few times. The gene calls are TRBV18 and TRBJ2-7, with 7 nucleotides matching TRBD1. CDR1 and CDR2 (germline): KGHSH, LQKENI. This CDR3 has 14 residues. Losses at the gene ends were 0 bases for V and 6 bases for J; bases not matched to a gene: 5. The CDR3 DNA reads TGTGCCAGCTCACCACCGGACAGGATCCGCGAGCAGTACTTC. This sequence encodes CASSPPDRIREQYF.

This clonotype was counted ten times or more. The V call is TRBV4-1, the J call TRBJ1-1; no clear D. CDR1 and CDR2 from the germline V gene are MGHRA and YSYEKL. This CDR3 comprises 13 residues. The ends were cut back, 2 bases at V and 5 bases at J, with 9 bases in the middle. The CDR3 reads CASSQPKQTEAFF. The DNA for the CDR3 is TGCGCCAGCAGCCAACCGAAGCAAACTGAAGCTTTCTTT.

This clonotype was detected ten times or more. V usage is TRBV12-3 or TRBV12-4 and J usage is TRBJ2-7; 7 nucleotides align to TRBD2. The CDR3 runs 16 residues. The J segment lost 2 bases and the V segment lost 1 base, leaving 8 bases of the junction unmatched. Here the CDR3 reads CASSLGRGRAPYEQYF. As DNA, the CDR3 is TGTGCCAGCAGTTTAGGTCGGGGGAGGGCCCCCTACGAGCAGTACTTC.

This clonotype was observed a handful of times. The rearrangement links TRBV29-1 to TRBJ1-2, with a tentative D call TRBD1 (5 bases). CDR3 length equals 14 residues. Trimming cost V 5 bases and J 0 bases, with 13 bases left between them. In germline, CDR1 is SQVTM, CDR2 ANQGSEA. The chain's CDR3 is CSVRAGKANYGYTF. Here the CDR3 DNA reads TGCAGCGTTAGGGCAGGGAAGGCTAACTATGGCTACACCTTC.

CDR3 DNA: TGCAGTGCTGGTTGGACAGGGGAGCAGTACTTC. Residues: CSAGWTGEQYF. The rearrangement joins TRBV20-1 to TRBJ2-7; 8 positions agree with TRBD1. This CDR3 region has 11 residues. Germline V CDR1 and CDR2: DFQATT, SNEGSKA (reference sequence). Trimming took 5 bases from V and 7 from J; bases not matched to a gene: 4.

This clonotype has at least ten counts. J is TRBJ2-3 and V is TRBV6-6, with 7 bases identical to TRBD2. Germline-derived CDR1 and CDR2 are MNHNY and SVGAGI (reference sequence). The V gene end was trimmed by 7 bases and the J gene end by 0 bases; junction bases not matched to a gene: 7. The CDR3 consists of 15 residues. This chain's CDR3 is CASTNRLASTDTQYF. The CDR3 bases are TGTGCCAGCACAAACCGACTAGCCAGCACAGATACGCAGTATTTT.

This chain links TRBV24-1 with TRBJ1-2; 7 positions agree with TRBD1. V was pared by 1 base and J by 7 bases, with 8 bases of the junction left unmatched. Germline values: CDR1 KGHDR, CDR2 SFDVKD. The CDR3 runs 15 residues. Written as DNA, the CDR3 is TGTGCCACCAGTGATTTCGGATCCACAGGGGCTGGCTACACCTTC. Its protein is CATSDFGSTGAGYTF.

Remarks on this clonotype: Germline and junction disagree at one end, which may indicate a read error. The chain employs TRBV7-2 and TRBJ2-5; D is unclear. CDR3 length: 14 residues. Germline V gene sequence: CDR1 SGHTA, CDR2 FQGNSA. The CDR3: CASSFTVSNQPQYF. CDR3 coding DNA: TGTGCCAGCAGTTTCACAGTTAGCAATCAGCCCCAGTATTTC.

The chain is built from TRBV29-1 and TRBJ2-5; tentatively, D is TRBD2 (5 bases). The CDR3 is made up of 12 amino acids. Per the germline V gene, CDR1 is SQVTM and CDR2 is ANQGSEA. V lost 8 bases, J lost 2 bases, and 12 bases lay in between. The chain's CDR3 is CSYTTRQETQYF. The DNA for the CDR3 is TGCAGCTACACAACTAGGCAAGAGACCCAGTACTTC.

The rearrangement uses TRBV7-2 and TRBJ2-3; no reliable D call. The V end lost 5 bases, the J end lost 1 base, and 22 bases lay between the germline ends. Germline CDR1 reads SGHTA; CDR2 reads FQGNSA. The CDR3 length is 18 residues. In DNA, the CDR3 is TGTGCCAGCAGCCAACCTACTCTAGTGTCTCCCCGCACAGATACGCAGTATTTT. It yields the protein CASSQPTLVSPRTDTQYF.

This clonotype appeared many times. The CDR3, as DNA: TGCAGTGCTACCGAGCCAGTGACTAGTGACGAGCAGTACTTC. Translated, it gives CSATEPVTSDEQYF. This rearrangement joins TRBV20-1 to TRBJ2-7, with D possibly TRBD2 on 6 matching bases. Germline V gene data show CDR1 as DFQATT and CDR2 as SNEGSKA (reference sequence). Trimming left V 4 bases short and J 5 bases short, with 18 bases between. CDR3 length equals 14 residues.

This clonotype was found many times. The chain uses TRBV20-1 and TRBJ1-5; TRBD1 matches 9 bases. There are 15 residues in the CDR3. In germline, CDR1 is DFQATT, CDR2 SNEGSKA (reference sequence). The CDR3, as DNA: TGCAGCGCGGCGGGGACAGGGATTAGCAATCAGCCCCAGCATTTT. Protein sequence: CSAAGTGISNQPQHF.

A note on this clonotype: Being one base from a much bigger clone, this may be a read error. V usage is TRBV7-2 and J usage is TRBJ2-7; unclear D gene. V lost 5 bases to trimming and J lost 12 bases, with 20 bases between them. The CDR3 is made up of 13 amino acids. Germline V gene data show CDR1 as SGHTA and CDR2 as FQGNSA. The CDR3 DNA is TGTGCCAGCAGCCCCCTCGGCCTTTTATATCTGTACTTC. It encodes CASSPLGLLYLYF.

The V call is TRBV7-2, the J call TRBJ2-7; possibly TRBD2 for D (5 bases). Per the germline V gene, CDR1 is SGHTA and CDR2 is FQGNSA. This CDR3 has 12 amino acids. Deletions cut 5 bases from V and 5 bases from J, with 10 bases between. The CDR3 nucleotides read TGTGCCAGCAGCCATGGAGCGGACGAGCAGTACTTC. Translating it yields CASSHGADEQYF.

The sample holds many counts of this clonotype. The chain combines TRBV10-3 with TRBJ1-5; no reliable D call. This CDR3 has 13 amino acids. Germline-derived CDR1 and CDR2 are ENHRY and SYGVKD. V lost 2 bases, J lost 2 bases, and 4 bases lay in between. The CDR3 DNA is TGTGCCATCAGTGAGCTTGGCAATCAGCCCCAGCATTTT. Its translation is CAISELGNQPQHF.

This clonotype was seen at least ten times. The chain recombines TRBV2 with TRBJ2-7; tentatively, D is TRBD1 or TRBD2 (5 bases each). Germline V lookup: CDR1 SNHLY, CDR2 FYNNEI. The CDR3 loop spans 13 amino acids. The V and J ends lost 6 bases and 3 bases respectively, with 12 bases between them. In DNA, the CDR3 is TGTGCCAGCAGCAGAGGGGTGGGCTACGAGCAGTACTTC. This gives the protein CASSRGVGYEQYF.

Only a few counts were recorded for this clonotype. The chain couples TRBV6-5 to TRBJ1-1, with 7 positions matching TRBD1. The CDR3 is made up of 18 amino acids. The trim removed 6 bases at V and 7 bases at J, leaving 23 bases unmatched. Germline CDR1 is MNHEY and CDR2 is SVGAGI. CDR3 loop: CASSRRGLRDRDLGEAFF. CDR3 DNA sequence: TGTGCCAGCAGCCGCCGGGGCCTACGGGACAGAGATTTAGGTGAAGCTTTCTTT.

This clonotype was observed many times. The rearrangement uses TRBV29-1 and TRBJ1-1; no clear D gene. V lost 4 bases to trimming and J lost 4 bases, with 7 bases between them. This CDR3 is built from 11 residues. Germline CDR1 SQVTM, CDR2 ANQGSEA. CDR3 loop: CSVVPGTEAFF. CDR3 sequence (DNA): TGCAGCGTTGTCCCGGGCACTGAAGCTTTCTTT.

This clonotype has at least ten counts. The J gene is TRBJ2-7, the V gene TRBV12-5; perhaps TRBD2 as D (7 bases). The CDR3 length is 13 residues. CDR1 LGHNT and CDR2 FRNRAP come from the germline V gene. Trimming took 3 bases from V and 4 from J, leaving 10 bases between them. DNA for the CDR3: TGTGCTAGTGGTTTCGGGGGGCAGTACGAGCAGTACTTC. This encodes CASGFGGQYEQYF.